The clone carrying this T cell receptor beta chain was counted at least ten times. Its antigen is undetermined. CDR1 and CDR2 from the germline V gene are MNHNS and SASEGT. V was pared by 6 bases and J by 7 bases, with 12 bases of the junction left unmatched. CDR3 length: 17 residues. This record belongs to a study of T cells in Graves' hyperthyroidism and ophthalmopathy. Patients with uncontrolled infections, other autoimmune diseases, pregnancy or lactation were excluded. Clinicians diagnosed patients from clinical symptoms, serum thyroxine and TRAb, thyroid ultrasound and orbital computed tomography. Researchers amplified the TCR beta CDR3 regions from RNA transcripts. Carried out on the TCR CDR3, a first-round RT-PCR used the HTBI primer set. A single record per CDR3 protein comes from TCRdb applying MiXCR to the multiplex PCR reads. Altogether a few hundred thousand distinct CDR3 sequences are present, 15% to 20% being singletons, with the ten largest covering approximately 49%.

Study-level results: Among thyroid clonotypes expanded above 0.001, most also appeared in blood. In validation, the model predicted ophthalmopathy. These predictions came a median about 6.2 months before onset.

The gene calls are TRBV6-1 and TRBJ2-1; 13 bases agree with TRBD2. The sample taken for sequencing was blood. The receptor comes from a woman between 45 and 65 years old with Graves' hyperthyroidism. This CDR3 reads CASRSYYGLAGDNEQFF. CDR3 coding DNA: TGTGCCAGCAGGTCCTATTATGGACTAGCGGGAGATAATGAGCAGTTCTTC.